This T cell receptor (beta chain) was observed in a study of T cells in Graves' hyperthyroidism and ophthalmopathy. Amplification of TCR beta CDR3 regions was performed using RNA transcripts as template. RT-PCR in the first round (using the HTBI primer set) targeted the TCR CDR3. MiXCR was run by TCRdb on the multiplex PCR reads, yielding one entry per CDR3 protein. The data contain 300,000 to 350,000 distinct CDR3 sequences, 15% to 20% of them singletons. Germline loops: CDR1 MDHEN, CDR2 SYDVKM. Trimming left V 1 base short and J 7 bases short, with 5 bases between. This CDR3 comprises 12 residues. The sequencing sample was made of blood. The chain carries TRBV28 and TRBJ1-5; unclear D gene. This sequence originates from a woman aged 50 to 60 with Graves' hyperthyroidism. The CDR3 spells CASSLLQQPQHF. The CDR3 bases are TGTGCCAGCAGTTTATTACAGCAGCCCCAGCATTTT.